Listed here are 24 T cell receptor beta chains from one sample, sequenced in a study of identical twins. TCRdb re-derived calls from the 5' RACE reads in MiXCR, one entry per CDR3 protein. The sample consists of hundreds of thousands of distinct CDR3 sequences, about 20% of them appearing once. These same data were also listed under a study on T cells expressing NK-cell markers.

The specimen sequenced was PBMCs. Source of these receptors: a woman aged 18 to 35 in good health.

The chain links TRBV7-2 to TRBJ2-7; D gene uncertain. This CDR3 is 15 amino acids long. The V gene lost 5 bases and the J gene lost 3 bases, with 17 bases spanning the gap. Per germline, CDR1 SGHTA and CDR2 FQGNSA. CDR3 sequence: CASSHGWVAVYEQYF. CDR3 nucleotide sequence: TGTGCCAGCAGCCACGGGTGGGTGGCAGTCTACGAGCAGTACTTC.

V and J are TRBV29-1 and TRBJ1-3; possible D gene TRBD1, 5 bases. Germline V gene data show CDR1 as SQVTM and CDR2 as ANQGSEA. Trimming left V 7 bases short and J 2 bases short, with 9 bases between. This CDR3 comprises 12 residues. The CDR3 DNA follows: TGCAGCGCAGGGTTTGCTGGAAACACCATATATTTT. As protein: CSAGFAGNTIYF. The full variable domain, completed using reference TRBV29-1 and TRBJ1-3, is SAVISQKPSRDICQRGTSLTIQCQVDSQVTMMFWYRQQPGQSLTLIATANQGSEATYESGFVIDKFPISRPNLTFSTLTVSNMSPEDSSIYLCSAGFAGNTIYFGEGSWLTVV.

The CDR3 spells CASSHDYGTAYGYTF. The CDR3 DNA reads as TGCGCCAGCAGCCACGATTACGGGACGGCATATGGCTACACCTTC. The chain combines TRBV4-3 with TRBJ1-2; maybe TRBD1 (5 bases). Germline V gene sequence: CDR1 LGHNA, CDR2 YSLEER. The germline V and J ends were trimmed by 3 bases and 5 bases, with 16 bases remaining between them. There are 15 residues in the CDR3.

This clonotype was counted ten times or more. This chain links TRBV12-3 or TRBV12-4 with TRBJ1-1; D may be TRBD1 (5 bases). CDR3 length: 13 residues. The ends were cut back, 7 bases at V and 1 base at J, with 10 bases in the middle. In DNA form, the CDR3 reads TGTGCCAGCACCCACGGGGGGAACACTGAAGCTTTCTTT. The encoded protein is CASTHGGNTEAFF.

The J gene is TRBJ2-7, the V gene TRBV11-2; a possible D gene is TRBD1 (6 bases). Germline CDR1 and CDR2: SGHAT and FQNNGV. The CDR3 is made up of 13 amino acids. Deletions cut 6 bases from V and 1 base from J, with 10 bases between. In DNA, the CDR3 is TGTGCCAGCAGGCGGACAGTTTCCTACGAGCAGTACTTC. Translation: CASRRTVSYEQYF.

The chain uses TRBV12-3 or TRBV12-4 and TRBJ1-2; D gene ambiguous. The CDR3 sequence is 15 residues long. The V end was cut by 1 base, the J end by 4 bases, with 13 bases between. CDR3 protein: CASSLDLGQSYGYTF. In DNA form, the CDR3 reads TGTGCCAGCAGTTTAGATCTCGGTCAAAGCTATGGCTACACCTTC.

This clonotype came up once. The gene calls are TRBV10-1 and TRBJ2-3, with 10 bases fitting TRBD2. CDR1 is WNHNN, CDR2 SYGVQD, per germline (reference sequence). This CDR3 contains 17 residues. V lost 3 bases to trimming and J lost 2 bases; unmatched junction nucleotides: 8. CDR3 amino acids: CASSDAVAGGNTDTQYF. The CDR3 DNA reads as TGCGCCAGCAGTGACGCCGTAGCGGGGGGCAACACAGATACGCAGTATTTT.

This clonotype has just a few counts. This chain uses TRBV18 with TRBJ2-5; a weak D match, TRBD2 (5 bases). There are 14 residues in the CDR3. Trimming removed 0 bases from V and 4 bases from J, with 9 bases in between. Germline loops: CDR1 KGHSH, CDR2 LQKENI. The CDR3 is CASSPPLAPETQYF. The DNA of the CDR3 is TGTGCCAGCTCACCACCCCTAGCCCCAGAGACCCAGTACTTC. Looking up the rest from reference TRBV18 and TRBJ2-5 gives the full variable domain: NAGVMQNPRHLVRRRGQEARLRCSPMKGHSHVYWYRQLPEEGLKFMVYLQKENIIDESGMPKERFSAEFPKEGPSILRIQQVVRGDSAAYFCASSPPLAPETQYFGPGTRLLVL.

There are a few counts of this clonotype. The V and J genes are TRBV5-5 and TRBJ1-2; 11 nucleotides align to TRBD1. The CDR3 sequence is 17 residues long. Per germline, CDR1 SGHKS and CDR2 YYEKEE (reference sequence). Trimming took 3 bases from V and 2 from J; bases not matched to a gene: 9. CDR3 loop: CASSWGTGGDLNYGYTF. The CDR3 region has the DNA TGTGCCAGCAGCTGGGGGACAGGGGGGGACCTGAACTATGGCTACACCTTC.

The sample holds a few counts of this clonotype. V is TRBV12-3 or TRBV12-4 and J is TRBJ2-2; D possibly corresponds to TRBD2 (5 bases). V was clipped by 7 bases and J by 7 bases, with 19 bases between them. The CDR3 is 15 residues long. The CDR3 DNA reads TGTGCCAGCACCTATGCAGCTAGGAGGAACGGGGAGCTGTTTTTT. This encodes CASTYAARRNGELFF.

The J gene is TRBJ2-5, the V gene TRBV7-2; the D gene is possibly TRBD1 (5 bases). Germline loops: CDR1 SGHTA, CDR2 FQGNSA. This CDR3 has 14 residues. V was cut by 4 bases and J by 2 bases, with 11 bases left in between. The CDR3 region is CASSYDRYQETQYF. The CDR3 coding sequence is TGTGCCAGCAGCTACGACAGATATCAAGAGACCCAGTACTTC.

J is TRBJ1-1 and V is TRBV18; possibly TRBD1 for D (6 bases). There are 14 residues in the CDR3. Germline CDR1 KGHSH, CDR2 LQKENI. The V end lost 5 bases, the J end lost 1 base, and 11 bases lay between the germline ends. The CDR3 DNA is TGTGCCAGCTCAGCAGGGGCGGCGAACACTGAAGCTTTCTTT. It yields the protein CASSAGAANTEAFF.

In its sample, this clonotype was seen a few times. CDR3 sequence reads: CSASGRDSGNTIYF. The CDR3 nucleotides are TGCAGTGCTAGTGGACGGGACTCTGGAAACACCATATATTTT. The V gene is TRBV20-1, the J gene TRBJ1-3; no firm D call. Trimming left V 3 bases short and J 0 bases short, with 9 bases between. The CDR3 covers 14 residues. Germline V gives CDR1 DFQATT, CDR2 SNEGSKA (reference sequence).

The CDR3 reads CASSLSRRGELFF. The CDR3 DNA reads as TGTGCCAGCAGCCTAAGTCGGCGCGGGGAGCTGTTTTTT. The V and J genes are TRBV11-2 and TRBJ2-2; D unclear. V was cut by 5 bases and J by 7 bases, with 11 bases left in between. The CDR3 consists of 13 residues. Germline assignment: CDR1 SGHAT and CDR2 FQNNGV.

J is TRBJ2-1 and V is TRBV2, with 9 bases fitting TRBD2. The CDR3 covers 14 residues. With 1 base clipped from V and 8 bases from J, the junction kept 3 bases outside the gene matches. Per germline, CDR1 SNHLY and CDR2 FYNNEI. The chain's CDR3 is CASSEGRGGDEQFF. In nucleotides, the CDR3 is TGTGCCAGCAGTGAAGGGCGGGGGGGAGATGAGCAGTTCTTC.

The rearrangement uses TRBV2 and TRBJ2-2, with unresolved D. The CDR3 is made up of 11 amino acids. The V gene's germline CDR1 is SNHLY and CDR2 FYNNEI. The germline V and J ends were trimmed by 7 bases and 7 bases, with 7 bases remaining between them. This CDR3 is CASMENGELFF. The DNA of the CDR3 is TGTGCCAGCATGGAGAACGGGGAGCTGTTTTTT.

This clonotype was detected a few times. CDR3 DNA sequence: TGTGCCAGCAGTTTAGACGCCGTCGGTAGAGCTTTCTTT. Protein sequence: CASSLDAVGRAFF. The chain joins TRBV12-3 or TRBV12-4 to TRBJ1-1; the D is unclear. The CDR3 runs to 13 residues. Trimming cost V 1 base and J 10 bases, with 13 bases left between them.

This clonotype was seen once. The CDR3 bases are TGCAGTGCTAGAGCTAGCTCTTATGGAAGCAGAGAGACCCAGTACTTC. Translating it yields CSARASSYGSRETQYF. The rearrangement links TRBV20-1 to TRBJ2-5; D is possibly TRBD2 (5 bases). The CDR3 is 16 residues long. CDR1 and CDR2 from the germline V gene are DFQATT and SNEGSKA (reference sequence). V was trimmed by 1 base and J by 4 bases, leaving 19 bases between them.

The chain recombines TRBV6-1 with TRBJ2-7; 8 bases map to TRBD2. The V gene end was trimmed by 6 bases and the J gene end by 2 bases; junction bases not matched to a gene: 9. Germline V CDR1 and CDR2: MNHNS, SASEGT. The CDR3 contains 15 residues. In nucleotides, the CDR3 is TGTGCCAGCAGCCCCCGACTAGCGAATACCTACGAGCAGTACTTC. The encoded protein is CASSPRLANTYEQYF.

This clonotype came up a few times. This chain joins TRBV27 and TRBJ2-7, with D perhaps matching TRBD1 (6 bases). V was clipped by 8 bases and J by 1 base, with 6 bases between them. The CDR3 is 11 residues long. Germline lookup yields CDR1 MNHEY and CDR2 SMNVEV (reference sequence). CDR3 region: CASGQSYEQYF. CDR3 sequence (DNA): TGTGCCAGCGGACAGTCCTACGAGCAGTACTTC.

The chain links TRBV7-2 to TRBJ1-4; a weak D match, TRBD1 (6 bases). CDR3 length equals 16 residues. CDR1 is SGHTA, CDR2 FQGNSA, per germline. Trimming took off 5 bases at V and 5 bases at J, with 18 bases between the two ends. For the CDR3, the DNA is TGTGCCAGCAGCCATTCCGTGACAGGCTCAAATGAAAAACTGTTTTTT. Translating gives CASSHSVTGSNEKLFF.

The chain carries TRBV5-1 and TRBJ2-3; 8 bases agree with TRBD2. The germline gives CDR1 SGHRS, CDR2 YFSETQ. The V gene end was trimmed by 5 bases and the J gene end by 3 bases; junction bases not matched to a gene: 11. This CDR3 spans 16 amino acids. The CDR3 sequence is CASRTRAGASTDTQYF. The CDR3 nucleotides read TGCGCCAGCAGGACCCGAGCGGGGGCGTCGACAGATACGCAGTATTTT.

In this sample, this clonotype turned up a few times. The chain couples TRBV5-5 to TRBJ2-5, with D uncertain. The V end lost 3 bases, the J end lost 5 bases, and 11 bases lay between the germline ends. CDR3 length: 13 amino acids. Germline loops: CDR1 SGHKS, CDR2 YYEKEE (reference sequence). This CDR3 is CASSSTHLETQYF. The CDR3 DNA follows: TGTGCCAGCAGCTCCACCCATTTGGAGACCCAGTACTTC.

This sequence joins TRBV4-3 and TRBJ1-1, with D possibly matching TRBD1 (5 bases). From germline, CDR1 is LGHNA and CDR2 YSLEER. This CDR3 comprises 15 residues. V shed 1 base and J shed 1 base, with 10 bases lying between them. CDR3 bases: TGCGCCAGCAGCCAAGCGCAGGGACGGAACACTGAAGCTTTCTTT. Amino acid sequence: CASSQAQGRNTEAFF.